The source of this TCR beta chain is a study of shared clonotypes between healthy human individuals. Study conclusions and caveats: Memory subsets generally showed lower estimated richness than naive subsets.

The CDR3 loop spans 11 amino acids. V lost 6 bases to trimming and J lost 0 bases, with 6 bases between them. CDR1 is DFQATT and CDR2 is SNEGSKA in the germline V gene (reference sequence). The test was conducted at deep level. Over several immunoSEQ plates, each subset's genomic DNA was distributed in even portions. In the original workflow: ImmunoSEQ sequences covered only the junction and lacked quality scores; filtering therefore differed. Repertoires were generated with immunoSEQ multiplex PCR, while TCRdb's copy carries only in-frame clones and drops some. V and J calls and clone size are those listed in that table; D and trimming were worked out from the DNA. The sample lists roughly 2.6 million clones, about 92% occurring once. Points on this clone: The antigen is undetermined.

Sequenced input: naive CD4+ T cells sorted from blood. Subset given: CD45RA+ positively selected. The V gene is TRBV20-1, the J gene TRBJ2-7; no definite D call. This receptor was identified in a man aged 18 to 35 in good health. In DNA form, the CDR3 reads TGCAGTGCCGACGGCTCCTACGAGCAGTACTTC. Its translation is CSADGSYEQYF.